The next 12 T cell receptor beta chains were all read from a single sample in a study of blood T cell repertoires in COVID-19. Clones were sequenced by immunoSEQ multiplex PCR, and TCRdb holds only the in-frame ones, with some missing. Of fewer than 150,000 clones detected, just under 90% appear once; the ten largest clones hold under 6%. What was sequenced was peripheral blood. These receptor sequences come from a woman aged 50 to 60 with acute or convalescent COVID-19.

The chain has TRBV28 and TRBJ2-1; D gene uncertain. Per the germline V gene, CDR1 is MDHEN and CDR2 is SYDVKM. Trimming stripped 5 bases from V and 3 bases from J, with 11 bases between. The CDR3 loop spans 14 amino acids. The CDR3 DNA reads as TGTGCCAGCAGTGGGCCAGGTTTCTACAATGAGCAGTTCTTC. This encodes CASSGPGFYNEQFF.

A few counts support this clone. J is TRBJ2-2 and V is TRBV6-5; 7 nucleotides line up with TRBD1. V was clipped by 6 bases and J by 7 bases; unmatched bases: 2. The V gene's germline CDR1 is MNHEY and CDR2 SVGAGI. The length of the CDR3 is 12 residues. CDR3 amino acids: CASRQGSGELFF. CDR3 sequence (DNA): TGTGCCAGCAGACAGGGGAGCGGGGAGCTGTTTTTT.

This clone was found once. J is TRBJ1-2 and V is TRBV19; D gene ambiguous. The germline gives CDR1 LNHDA, CDR2 SQIVND (reference sequence). This CDR3 is 15 amino acids long. Trimming cost V 6 bases and J 4 bases, with 18 bases left between them. CDR3 amino acids: CASSTPGGSGYGYTF. In nucleotides, the CDR3 is TGTGCCAGTAGCACCCCGGGAGGGAGCGGCTATGGCTACACCTTC.

The chain is built from TRBV7-9 and TRBJ1-2, with TRBD1 identical over 7 bases. Trimming cost V 5 bases and J 4 bases; bases outside gene matches: 13. The germline CDR1 and CDR2 sequences are SEHNR and FQNEAQ (reference sequence). The CDR3 spans 16 residues. As DNA, the CDR3 is TGTGCCAGCAGCCCGACAGGGTTGGAGGAGGTCTATGGCTACACCTTC. Translated: CASSPTGLEEVYGYTF.

This chain uses TRBV6-2 or TRBV6-3 with TRBJ2-7; possibly TRBD1 for D (6 bases). Germline CDR1 and CDR2: MNHEY and SVGEGT. This CDR3 has 14 amino acids. V lost 5 bases, J lost 1 base, and 12 bases lay in between. The CDR3 protein is CASSALQGSYEQYF. DNA for the CDR3: TGTGCCAGCAGTGCCTTGCAGGGGTCCTACGAGCAGTACTTC.

V is TRBV2 and J is TRBJ1-3; D ambiguous. The CDR3 is made up of 12 amino acids. Germline values: CDR1 SNHLY, CDR2 FYNNEI. V lost 6 bases and J 4 bases, leaving 7 bases between the germline ends. The CDR3 loop is CASREQGNTIYF. The CDR3 nucleotides read TGTGCCAGCAGGGAACAGGGAAACACCATATATTTT.

This sequence joins TRBV3-1 (or the pseudogene TRBV3-2) and TRBJ2-1, with D maybe TRBD2 (5 bases). The V end lost 3 bases, the J end lost 3 bases, and 9 bases lay between the germline ends. Germline V gene sequence: CDR1 LGHDT, CDR2 YNNKEL (reference sequence). The CDR3 spans 14 residues. CDR3 region: CASSQMTIYNEQFF. CDR3 nucleotides: TGTGCCAGCAGCCAGATGACTATCTACAATGAGCAGTTCTTC.

The CDR3 loop reads CASSPPGQIFSGANVLTF. CDR3 bases: TGTGCCAGCAGCCCACCGGGACAGATTTTTTCTGGGGCCAACGTCCTGACTTTC. The chain combines TRBV7-9 with TRBJ2-6; 7 bases align to TRBD1. V was clipped by 5 bases and J by 1 base; unmatched bases: 11. This CDR3 comprises 18 residues. The germline CDR1 and CDR2 sequences are SEHNR and FQNEAQ (reference sequence).

J is TRBJ2-1 and V is TRBV27, with D unresolved. V lost 6 bases and J lost 6, with 18 bases in between. Germline V gene lookup returns CDR1 MNHEY and CDR2 SMNVEV (reference sequence). The CDR3 consists of 15 residues. CDR3 sequence reads: CASRPRARIRNEQFF. CDR3 bases: TGTGCCAGCAGACCACGAGCCAGGATACGCAATGAGCAGTTCTTC.

V and J are TRBV30 and TRBJ1-5; TRBD1 is a possible D gene (5 bases). There are 14 residues in the CDR3. Germline assignment: CDR1 GTSNPN and CDR2 SVGIG (reference sequence). V was pared by 0 bases and J by 2 bases, with 8 bases between. For the CDR3, the DNA is TGTGCCTGGAGTGTCCAGGGTGGCAATCAGCCCCAGCATTTT. This gives the protein CAWSVQGGNQPQHF.

This clone has just a few counts. The J gene is TRBJ1-1, the V gene TRBV6-5; tentatively, D is TRBD1 (5 bases). The germline V gene has CDR1 MNHEY and CDR2 SVGAGI. The V gene lost 2 bases and the J gene lost 1 base, with 11 bases spanning the gap. This CDR3 is built from 15 residues. CDR3 nucleotide sequence: TGTGCCAGCAGTTACACAAATCAGGGGAACACTGAAGCTTTCTTT. As protein: CASSYTNQGNTEAFF.

The chain combines TRBV7-9 with TRBJ2-2, with 9 bases matching TRBD2. In germline, CDR1 is SEHNR, CDR2 FQNEAQ (reference sequence). This CDR3 region has 19 residues. Trimming at V came to 3 bases and at J to 1 base, leaving 12 bases not matched to a gene. Written as DNA, the CDR3 is TGTGCCAGCAGCTTTCCGAGGAGCGGGGGGCCGGGGAACACCGGGGAGCTGTTTTTT. Residues: CASSFPRSGGPGNTGELFF.